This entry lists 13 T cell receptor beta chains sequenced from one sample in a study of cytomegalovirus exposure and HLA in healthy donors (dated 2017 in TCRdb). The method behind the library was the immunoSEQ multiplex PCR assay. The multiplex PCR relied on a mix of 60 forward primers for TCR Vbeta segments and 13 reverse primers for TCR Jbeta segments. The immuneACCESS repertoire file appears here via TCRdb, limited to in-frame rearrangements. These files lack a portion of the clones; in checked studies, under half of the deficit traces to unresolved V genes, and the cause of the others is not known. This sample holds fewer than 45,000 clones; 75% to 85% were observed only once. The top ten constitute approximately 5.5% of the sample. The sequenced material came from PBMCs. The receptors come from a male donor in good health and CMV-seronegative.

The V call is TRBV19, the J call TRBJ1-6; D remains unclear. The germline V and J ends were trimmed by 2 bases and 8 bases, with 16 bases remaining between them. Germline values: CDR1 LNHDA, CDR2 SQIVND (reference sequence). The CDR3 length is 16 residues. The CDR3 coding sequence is TGTGCCAGTAGTATATCCTATGACATGTCGTATTCACCCCTCCACTTT. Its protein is CASSISYDMSYSPLHF.

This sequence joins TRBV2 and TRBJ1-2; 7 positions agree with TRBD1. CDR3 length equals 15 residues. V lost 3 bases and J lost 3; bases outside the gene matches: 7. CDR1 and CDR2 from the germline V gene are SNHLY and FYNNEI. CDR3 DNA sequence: TGTGCCAGCAGTGACTCCCCAGGGGGGTACTATGGCTACACCTTC. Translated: CASSDSPGGYYGYTF.

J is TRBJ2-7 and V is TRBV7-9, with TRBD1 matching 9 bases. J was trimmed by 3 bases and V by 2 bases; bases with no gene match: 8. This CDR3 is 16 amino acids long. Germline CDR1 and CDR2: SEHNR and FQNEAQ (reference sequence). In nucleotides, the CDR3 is TGTGCCAGCAGCTTACTGGACAGGGGCTATAGCTACGAGCAGTACTTC. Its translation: CASSLLDRGYSYEQYF.

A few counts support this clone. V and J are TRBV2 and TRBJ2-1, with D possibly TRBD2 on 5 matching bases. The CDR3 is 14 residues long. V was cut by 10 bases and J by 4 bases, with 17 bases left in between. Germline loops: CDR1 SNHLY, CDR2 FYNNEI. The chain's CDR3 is CAIQRELLYNEQFF. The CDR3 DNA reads TGTGCCATACAACGGGAACTTCTATACAATGAGCAGTTCTTC.

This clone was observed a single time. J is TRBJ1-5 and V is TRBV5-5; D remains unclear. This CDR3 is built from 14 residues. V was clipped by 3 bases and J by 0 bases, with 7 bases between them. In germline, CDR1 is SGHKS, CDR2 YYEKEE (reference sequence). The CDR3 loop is CASSSAGSNQPQHF. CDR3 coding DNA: TGTGCCAGCAGCTCCGCCGGTAGCAATCAGCCCCAGCATTTT.

The CDR3 spells CASSGEQREVDTQYF. CDR3 nucleotide sequence: TGCGCCAGCAGTGGTGAGCAGCGGGAAGTAGATACGCAGTATTTT. This chain joins TRBV5-1 and TRBJ2-3, with TRBD2 identical over 7 bases. The CDR3 length is 15 residues. CDR1 is SGHRS, CDR2 YFSETQ, per germline. V shed 5 bases and J 5 bases; nucleotides not matched to a gene: 11.

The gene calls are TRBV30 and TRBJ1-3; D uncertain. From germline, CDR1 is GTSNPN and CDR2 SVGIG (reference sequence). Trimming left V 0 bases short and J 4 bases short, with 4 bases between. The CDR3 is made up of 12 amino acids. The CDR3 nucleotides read TGTGCCTGGAGTGTACAAGGAAACACCATATATTTT. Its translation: CAWSVQGNTIYF.

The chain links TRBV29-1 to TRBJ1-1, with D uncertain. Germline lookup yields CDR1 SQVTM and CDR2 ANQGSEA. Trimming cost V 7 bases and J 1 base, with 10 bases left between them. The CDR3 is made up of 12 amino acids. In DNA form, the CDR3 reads TGCAGCGGCAAGACTGCGAACACTGAAGCTTTCTTT. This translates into CSGKTANTEAFF.

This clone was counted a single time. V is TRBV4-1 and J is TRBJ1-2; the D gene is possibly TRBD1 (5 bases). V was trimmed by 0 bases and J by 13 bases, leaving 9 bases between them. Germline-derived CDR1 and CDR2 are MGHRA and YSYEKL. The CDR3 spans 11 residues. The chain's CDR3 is CASSQDQGPTF. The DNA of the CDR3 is TGCGCCAGCAGCCAAGACCAGGGCCCCACCTTC.

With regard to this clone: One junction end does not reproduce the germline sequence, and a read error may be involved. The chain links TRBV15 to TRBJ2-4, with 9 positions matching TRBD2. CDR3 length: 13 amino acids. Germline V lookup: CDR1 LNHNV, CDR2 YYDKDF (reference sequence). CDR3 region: CATSRDRGGGEVF. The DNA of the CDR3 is TGTGCCACCAGCAGAGATCGGGGCGGGGGGGAGGTTTTC.

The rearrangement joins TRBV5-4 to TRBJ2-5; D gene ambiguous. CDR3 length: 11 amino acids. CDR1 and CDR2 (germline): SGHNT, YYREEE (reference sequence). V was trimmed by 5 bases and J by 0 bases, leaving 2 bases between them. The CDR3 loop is CASSNQETQYF. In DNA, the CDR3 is TGTGCCAGCAGTAACCAAGAGACCCAGTACTTC.

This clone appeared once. The CDR3 DNA sequence: TGTGCCAGTGGGGGAAAACCGGGACAGGGGGGACAGCCCCAGCATTTT. This translates into CASGGKPGQGGQPQHF. The chain joins TRBV19 to TRBJ1-5; TRBD1 aligns across 11 bases. CDR3 length: 16 residues. After removal of 8 bases from V and 7 bases from J, the junction contained 13 bases not matched to a gene. CDR1 is LNHDA, CDR2 SQIVND, per germline (reference sequence).

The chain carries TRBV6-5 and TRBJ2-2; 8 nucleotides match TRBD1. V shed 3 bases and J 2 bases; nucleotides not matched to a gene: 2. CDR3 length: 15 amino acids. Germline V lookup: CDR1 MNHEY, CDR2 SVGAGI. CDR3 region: CASSYDRGNTGELFF. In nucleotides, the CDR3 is TGTGCCAGCAGTTATGACAGGGGTAACACCGGGGAGCTGTTTTTT.